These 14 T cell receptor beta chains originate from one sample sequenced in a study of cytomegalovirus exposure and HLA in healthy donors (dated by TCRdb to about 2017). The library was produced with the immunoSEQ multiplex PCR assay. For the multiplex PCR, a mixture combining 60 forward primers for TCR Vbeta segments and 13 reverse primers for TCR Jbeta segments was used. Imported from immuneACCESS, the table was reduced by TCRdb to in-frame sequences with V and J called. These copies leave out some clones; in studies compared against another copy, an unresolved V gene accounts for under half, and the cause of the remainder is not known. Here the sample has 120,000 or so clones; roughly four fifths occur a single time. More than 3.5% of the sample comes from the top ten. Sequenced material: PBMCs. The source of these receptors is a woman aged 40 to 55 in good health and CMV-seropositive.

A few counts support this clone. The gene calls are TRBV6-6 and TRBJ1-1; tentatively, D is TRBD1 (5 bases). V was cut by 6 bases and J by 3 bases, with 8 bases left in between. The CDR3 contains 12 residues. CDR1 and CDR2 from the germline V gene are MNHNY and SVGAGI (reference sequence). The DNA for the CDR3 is TGTGCCAGCAGCATCAGGGACACTGAAGCTTTCTTT. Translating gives CASSIRDTEAFF.

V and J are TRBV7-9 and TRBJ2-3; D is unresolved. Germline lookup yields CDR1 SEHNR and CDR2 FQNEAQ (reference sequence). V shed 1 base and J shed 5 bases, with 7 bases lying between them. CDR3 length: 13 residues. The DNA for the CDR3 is TGTGCCAGCAGCTTAGGTCTTGTAGATACGCAGTATTTT. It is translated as CASSLGLVDTQYF.

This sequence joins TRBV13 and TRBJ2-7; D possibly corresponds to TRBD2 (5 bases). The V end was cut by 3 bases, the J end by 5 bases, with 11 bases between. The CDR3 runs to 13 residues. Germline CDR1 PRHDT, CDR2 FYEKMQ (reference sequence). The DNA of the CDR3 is TGTGCCAGCAGCTTGACTAATAGTAACGAGCAGTACTTC. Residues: CASSLTNSNEQYF.

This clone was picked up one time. This CDR3 reads CATSREGTNYGYTF. The CDR3 region has the DNA TGTGCCACCAGCAGGGAGGGAACTAACTATGGCTACACCTTC. The gene calls are TRBV15 and TRBJ1-2; D not resolved. Germline CDR1 and CDR2: LNHNV and YYDKDF (reference sequence). The CDR3 totals 14 residues. V lost 3 bases to trimming and J lost 0 bases, with 8 bases between them.

CDR3 in amino acids: CASSDSPTASTDTQYF. Written as DNA, the CDR3 is TGTGCCAGCAGTGACTCCCCGACAGCCAGCACAGATACGCAGTATTTT. The gene calls are TRBV6-4 and TRBJ2-3; D is possibly TRBD1 (5 bases). Germline V gives CDR1 MRHNA, CDR2 SNTAGT. Deletions cut 0 bases from V and 0 bases from J, with 10 bases between. The CDR3 is made up of 16 amino acids.

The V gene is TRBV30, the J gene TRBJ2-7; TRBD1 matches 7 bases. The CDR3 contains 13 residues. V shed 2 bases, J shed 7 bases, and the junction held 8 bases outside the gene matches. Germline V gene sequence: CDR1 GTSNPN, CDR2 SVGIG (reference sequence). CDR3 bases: TGTGCCTGGAGTTCGACAGGGTGGTTAGAGCAGTACTTC. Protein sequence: CAWSSTGWLEQYF.

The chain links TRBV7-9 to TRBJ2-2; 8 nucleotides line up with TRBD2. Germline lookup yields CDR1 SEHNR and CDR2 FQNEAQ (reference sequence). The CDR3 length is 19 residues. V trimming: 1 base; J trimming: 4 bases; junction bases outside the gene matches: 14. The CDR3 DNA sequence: TGTGCCAGCAGCTTAGACCGGACTAGCTCTCTCCAGGGCACCGGGGAGCTGTTTTTT. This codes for CASSLDRTSSLQGTGELFF.

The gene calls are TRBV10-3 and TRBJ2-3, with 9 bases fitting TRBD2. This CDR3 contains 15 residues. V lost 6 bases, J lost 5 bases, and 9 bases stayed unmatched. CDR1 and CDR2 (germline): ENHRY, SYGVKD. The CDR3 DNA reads TGTGCCATCAGAGGTATAGCGGGAGCGGAAGATACGCAGTATTTT. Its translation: CAIRGIAGAEDTQYF.

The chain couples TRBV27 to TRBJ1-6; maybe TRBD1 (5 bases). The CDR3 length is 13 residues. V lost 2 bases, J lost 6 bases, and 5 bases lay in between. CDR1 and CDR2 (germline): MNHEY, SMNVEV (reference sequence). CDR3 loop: CASSLGANSPLHF. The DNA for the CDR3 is TGTGCCAGCAGTTTAGGGGCTAATTCACCCCTCCACTTT.

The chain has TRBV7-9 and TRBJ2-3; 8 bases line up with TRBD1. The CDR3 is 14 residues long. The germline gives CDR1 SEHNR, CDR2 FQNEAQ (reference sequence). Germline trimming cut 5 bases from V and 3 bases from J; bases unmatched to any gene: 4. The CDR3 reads CASSQTGATDTQYF. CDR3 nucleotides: TGTGCCAGCAGCCAGACAGGGGCAACAGATACGCAGTATTTT.

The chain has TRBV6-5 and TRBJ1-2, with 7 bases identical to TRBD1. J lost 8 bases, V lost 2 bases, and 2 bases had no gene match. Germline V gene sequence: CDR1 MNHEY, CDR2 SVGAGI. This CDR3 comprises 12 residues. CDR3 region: CASSYGGGGYTF. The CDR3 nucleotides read TGTGCCAGCAGTTACGGAGGGGGCGGCTACACCTTC.

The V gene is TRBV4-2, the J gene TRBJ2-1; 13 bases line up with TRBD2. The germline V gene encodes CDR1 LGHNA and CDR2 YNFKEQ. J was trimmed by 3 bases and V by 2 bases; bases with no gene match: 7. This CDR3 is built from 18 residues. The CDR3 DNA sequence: TGTGCCAGCAGCCAACGCGGACTAGCGGGAGTCCTCTACAATGAGCAGTTCTTC. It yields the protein CASSQRGLAGVLYNEQFF.

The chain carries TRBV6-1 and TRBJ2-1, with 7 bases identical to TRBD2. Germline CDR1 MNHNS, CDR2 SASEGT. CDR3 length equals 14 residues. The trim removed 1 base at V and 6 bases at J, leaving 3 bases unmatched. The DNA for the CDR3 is TGTGCCAGCAGTGAAGGGGGGGGGAGCAATGAGCAGTTCTTC. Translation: CASSEGGGSNEQFF.

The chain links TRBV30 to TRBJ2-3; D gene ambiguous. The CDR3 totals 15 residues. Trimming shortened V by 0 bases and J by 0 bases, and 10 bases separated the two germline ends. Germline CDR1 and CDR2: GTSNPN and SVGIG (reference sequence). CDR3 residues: CAWSVGKISTDTQYF. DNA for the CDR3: TGTGCCTGGAGTGTTGGCAAGATTAGCACAGATACGCAGTATTTT.